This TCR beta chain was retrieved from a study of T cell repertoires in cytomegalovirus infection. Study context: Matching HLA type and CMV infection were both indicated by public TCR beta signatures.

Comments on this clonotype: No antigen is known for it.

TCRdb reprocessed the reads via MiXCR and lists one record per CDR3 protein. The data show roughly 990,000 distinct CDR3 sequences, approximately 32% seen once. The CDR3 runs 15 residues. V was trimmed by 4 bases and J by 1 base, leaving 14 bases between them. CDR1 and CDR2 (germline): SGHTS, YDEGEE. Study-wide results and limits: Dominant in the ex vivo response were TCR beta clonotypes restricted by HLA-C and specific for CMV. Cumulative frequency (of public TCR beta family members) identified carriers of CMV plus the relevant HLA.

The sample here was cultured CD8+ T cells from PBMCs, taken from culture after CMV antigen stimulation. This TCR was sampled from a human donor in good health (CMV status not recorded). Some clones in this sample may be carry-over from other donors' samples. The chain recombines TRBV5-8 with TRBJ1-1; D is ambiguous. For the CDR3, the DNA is TGTGCCAGCAGCCACAGAGCGGACTCGAACACTGAAGCTTTCTTT. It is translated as CASSHRADSNTEAFF.